One and the same sample provided the 19 T cell receptor beta chains below, sequenced in a study of long-term antiretroviral therapy in people with HIV. It was version v3.0 of the immunoSEQ assay that was run at survey level. Assay used: immunoSEQ multiplex PCR; TCRdb lists only in-frame clones, some missing. Found here are 20,000 to 25,000 clones, under 80% of them singletons; the top ten hold about 11%. This specimen consisted of unsorted PBMCs, obtained 1.1 years before starting antiretroviral therapy. Receptor source: a woman aged 35 to 49 with HIV.

This chain joins TRBV19 and TRBJ2-3; D is unresolved. V lost 6 bases, J lost 1 base, and 8 bases lay in between. Per germline, CDR1 LNHDA and CDR2 SQIVND (reference sequence). The CDR3 is made up of 13 amino acids. The CDR3 DNA is TGTGCCAGTAGCCCCGAGGGCACAGATACGCAGTATTTT. Its protein is CASSPEGTDTQYF.

The chain recombines TRBV6-1 with TRBJ2-7, with 7 bases matching TRBD1. The CDR3 extends over 12 amino acids. The germline gives CDR1 MNHNS, CDR2 SASEGT. The V segment lost 4 bases and the J segment 3 bases; nucleotides outside the gene matches: 0. This CDR3 is CASSGQGYEQYF. The CDR3 nucleotides are TGTGCCAGCAGTGGACAGGGCTACGAGCAGTACTTC.

V gene TRBV4-1 combines with J gene TRBJ1-1; D not resolved. CDR1 is MGHRA, CDR2 YSYEKL, per germline. Trimming removed 0 bases at V and 4 bases at J, with 27 bases between. The CDR3 spans 20 residues. As DNA, the CDR3 is TGCGCCAGCAGCCAAGACTCTGGTGAGGGCATTGGGTTATCCGGCACTGAAGCTTTCTTT. Protein sequence: CASSQDSGEGIGLSGTEAFF.

The chain is built from TRBV6-6 and TRBJ1-4, with 8 nucleotides matching TRBD1. The germline gives CDR1 MNHNY, CDR2 SVGAGI (reference sequence). Trimming cost V 0 bases and J 6 bases; bases outside gene matches: 3. This CDR3 comprises 15 residues. The CDR3 is CASSYSDRADEKLFF. Written as DNA, the CDR3 is TGTGCCAGCAGTTACTCGGACAGGGCGGATGAAAAACTGTTTTTT.

The chain recombines TRBV7-9 with TRBJ2-7, with 8 bases fitting TRBD2. J lost 5 bases, V lost 2 bases, and 14 bases had no gene match. CDR3 length: 17 amino acids. The germline gives CDR1 SEHNR, CDR2 FQNEAQ (reference sequence). The CDR3 is CASSLIPSGRGTNEQYF. In DNA form, the CDR3 reads TGTGCCAGCAGCTTAATCCCCAGCGGGAGAGGTACCAACGAGCAGTACTTC.

This clone has more than one count but fewer than ten. The chain has TRBV10-3 and TRBJ2-7; D is undetermined. The CDR3 runs to 13 residues. The V and J ends lost 0 bases and 3 bases respectively, with 6 bases between them. CDR1 is ENHRY, CDR2 SYGVKD, per germline. The CDR3 bases are TGTGCCATCAGTGAGTCGACACTCTACGAGCAGTACTTC. It translates to CAISESTLYEQYF.

The chain uses TRBV19 and TRBJ1-2; D not certain. The V and J ends lost 7 bases and 4 bases respectively, with 10 bases between them. The CDR3 sequence is 12 residues long. Looked up from germline, CDR1 is LNHDA and CDR2 is SQIVND (reference sequence). Here the CDR3 DNA reads TGTGCCAGTATAGAGGGAATCTATGGCTACACCTTC. Translating it yields CASIEGIYGYTF.

This sequence joins TRBV11-2 and TRBJ1-2; possible D gene TRBD1, 5 bases. From germline, CDR1 is SGHAT and CDR2 FQNNGV. Trimming left V 1 base short and J 4 bases short, with 10 bases between. This CDR3 has 14 amino acids. CDR3 nucleotide sequence: TGTGCCAGCAGCTTAGGGCCGGGGGGCTATGGCTACACCTTC. As protein: CASSLGPGGYGYTF. The whole variable domain, filled in from reference TRBV11-2 and TRBJ1-2, reads EAGVAQSPRYKIIEKRQSVAFWCNPISGHATLYWYQQILGQGPKLLIQFQNNGVVDDSQLPKDRFSAERLKGVDSTLKIQPAKLEDSAVYLCASSLGPGGYGYTFGSGTRLTVV.

This sequence joins TRBV19 and TRBJ2-1; D unclear. V shed 1 base and J shed 2 bases, with 6 bases lying between them. CDR1 and CDR2 from the germline V gene are LNHDA and SQIVND (reference sequence). The CDR3 totals 14 residues. CDR3 sequence: CASSIGPPYNEQFF. Here the CDR3 DNA reads TGTGCCAGTAGTATAGGGCCCCCCTACAATGAGCAGTTCTTC.

The V and J genes are TRBV4-1 and TRBJ1-6; 7 positions match TRBD1. With 1 base clipped from V and 9 bases from J, the junction kept 12 bases outside the gene matches. The CDR3 has 17 amino acids. Germline V gene sequence: CDR1 MGHRA, CDR2 YSYEKL. CDR3 protein: CASSQANDRDKISPLHF. DNA for the CDR3: TGCGCCAGCAGCCAAGCTAACGACAGGGACAAAATTTCACCCCTCCACTTT.

The V gene is TRBV7-9, the J gene TRBJ1-4; D is possibly TRBD1 (5 bases). Between the trimmed V and J ends, which lost 5 bases and 0 bases, there was a span of 19 bases. The CDR3 runs to 18 residues. CDR1 is SEHNR and CDR2 is FQNEAQ in the germline V gene (reference sequence). The CDR3 here is CASSPWLGALATNEKLFF. The CDR3 nucleotides are TGTGCCAGCAGCCCTTGGTTAGGGGCCCTCGCAACTAATGAAAAACTGTTTTTT. Full variable domain (remainder filled in from reference TRBV7-9 and TRBJ1-4): DTGVSQNPRHKITKRGQNVTFRCDPISEHNRLYWYRQTLGQGPEFLTYFQNEAQLEKSRLLSDRFSAERPKGSFSTLEIQRTEQGDSAMYLCASSPWLGALATNEKLFFGSGTQLSVL.

The V gene is TRBV6-6, the J gene TRBJ1-3; 7 bases agree with TRBD1. This CDR3 comprises 15 residues. The germline V gene encodes CDR1 MNHNY and CDR2 SVGAGI (reference sequence). V shed 1 base, J shed 6 bases, and the junction held 6 bases outside the gene matches. CDR3 amino acids: CASSYFKQGLNTIYF. In nucleotides, the CDR3 is TGTGCCAGCAGTTACTTTAAACAGGGGTTAAACACCATATATTTT.

This clone was recorded a few times. The rearrangement uses TRBV10-1 and TRBJ1-5; 9 nucleotides line up with TRBD1. This CDR3 is 18 amino acids long. From germline, CDR1 is WNHNN and CDR2 SYGVQD (reference sequence). The junction had 11 bases not matched to a gene; V was cut back by 5 bases and J by 0 bases. The CDR3 DNA follows: TGCGCCAGCAGTTCCACCGGGACAGGGCCCTATAGCAATCAGCCCCAGCATTTT. Translation: CASSSTGTGPYSNQPQHF.

This sequence joins TRBV7-2 and TRBJ2-4; weak D call: TRBD1 (6 bases). Trimming shortened V by 1 base and J by 1 base, and 8 bases separated the two germline ends. Germline values: CDR1 SGHTA, CDR2 FQGNSA. There are 15 residues in the CDR3. CDR3 coding DNA: TGTGCCAGCAGCTTAGGGGACACGGCCAAAAACATTCAGTACTTC. This translates into CASSLGDTAKNIQYF.

The V gene is TRBV7-7, the J gene TRBJ2-6; D is uncertain. Germline V gene sequence: CDR1 SSHAT, CDR2 FNYEAQ (reference sequence). Trimming cost V 3 bases and J 3 bases, with 3 bases left between them. This CDR3 comprises 13 residues. The CDR3 sequence: CASSFSGANVLTF. CDR3 sequence (DNA): TGTGCCAGCAGCTTTAGTGGGGCCAACGTCCTGACTTTC.

J is TRBJ1-1 and V is TRBV6-1; D might be TRBD1 (6 bases). V was cut by 4 bases and J by 11 bases, with 17 bases left in between. The CDR3 is 13 residues long. Germline CDR1 and CDR2: MNHNS and SASEGT. CDR3 DNA sequence: TGTGCCAGCAGTGTCGTGAGCGGGGGGCTGGCTTTCTTT. It yields the protein CASSVVSGGLAFF.

This sequence joins TRBV7-6 and TRBJ2-1; 9 bases are shared with TRBD2. J was trimmed by 9 bases and V by 4 bases; bases with no gene match: 16. There are 17 residues in the CDR3. Germline CDR1 is SGHVS and CDR2 is FNYEAQ. The CDR3 region is CASSSKLAGEVSGEQFF. CDR3 bases: TGTGCCAGCAGCTCCAAGTTAGCGGGAGAGGTTTCGGGTGAGCAGTTCTTC.

V usage is TRBV5-1 and J usage is TRBJ1-6; D ambiguous. The CDR3 has 12 amino acids. Germline assignment: CDR1 SGHRS and CDR2 YFSETQ. Trimming removed 4 bases at V and 5 bases at J, with 4 bases between. CDR3 in DNA: TGCGCCAGCAGCACAAATAATTCACCCCTCCACTTT. This codes for CASSTNNSPLHF.

This clone was found once. CDR3 loop: CASSSGFAEAFF. The CDR3 coding sequence is TGTGCCAGCAGTTCAGGGTTTGCTGAAGCTTTCTTT. This chain uses TRBV9 with TRBJ1-1; TRBD1 is a possible D gene (5 bases). CDR1 is SGDLS and CDR2 is YYNGEE in the germline V gene. The CDR3 extends over 12 amino acids. V shed 5 bases and J shed 6 bases, with 11 bases lying between them.